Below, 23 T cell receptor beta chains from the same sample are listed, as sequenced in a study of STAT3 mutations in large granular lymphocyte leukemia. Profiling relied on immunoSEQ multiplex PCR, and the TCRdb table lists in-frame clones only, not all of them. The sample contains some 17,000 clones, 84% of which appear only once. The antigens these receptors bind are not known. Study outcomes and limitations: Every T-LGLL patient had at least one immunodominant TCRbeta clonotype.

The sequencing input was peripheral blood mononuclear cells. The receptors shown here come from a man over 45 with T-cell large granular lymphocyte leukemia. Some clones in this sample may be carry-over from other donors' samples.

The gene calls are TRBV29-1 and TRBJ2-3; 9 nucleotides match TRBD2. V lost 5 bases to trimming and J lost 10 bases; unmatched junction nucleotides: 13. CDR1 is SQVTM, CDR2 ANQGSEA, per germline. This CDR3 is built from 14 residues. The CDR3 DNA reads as TGCAGCGTTCCGACAGCGGGGGGATCGTGGGCGCAGTATTTT. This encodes CSVPTAGGSWAQYF.

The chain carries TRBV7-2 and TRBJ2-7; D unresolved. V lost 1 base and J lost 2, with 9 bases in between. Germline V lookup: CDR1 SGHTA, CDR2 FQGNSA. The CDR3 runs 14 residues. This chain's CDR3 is CASSLGHKTYEQYF. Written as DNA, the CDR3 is TGTGCCAGCAGCTTAGGCCACAAAACCTACGAGCAGTACTTC.

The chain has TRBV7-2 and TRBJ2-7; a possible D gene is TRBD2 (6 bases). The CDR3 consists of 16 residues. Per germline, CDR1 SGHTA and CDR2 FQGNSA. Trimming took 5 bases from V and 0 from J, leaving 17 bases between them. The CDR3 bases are TGTGCCAGCAGCCGAGGGACTTTCTCGAGCTCCTACGAGCAGTACTTC. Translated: CASSRGTFSSSYEQYF.

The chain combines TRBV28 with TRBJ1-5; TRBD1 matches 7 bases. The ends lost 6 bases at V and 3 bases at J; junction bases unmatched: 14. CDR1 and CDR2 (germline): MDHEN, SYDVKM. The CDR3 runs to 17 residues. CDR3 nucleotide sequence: TGTGCCAGCAGGGCTGGAAAAACAGGGGTGTCCAATCAGCCCCAGCATTTT. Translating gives CASRAGKTGVSNQPQHF.

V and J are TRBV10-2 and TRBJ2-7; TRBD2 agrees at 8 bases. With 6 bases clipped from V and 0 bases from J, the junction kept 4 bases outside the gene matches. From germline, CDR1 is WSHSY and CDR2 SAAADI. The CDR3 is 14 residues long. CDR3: CASSPAGGSYEQYF. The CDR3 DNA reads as TGCGCCAGCAGCCCCGCGGGGGGCTCCTACGAGCAGTACTTC.

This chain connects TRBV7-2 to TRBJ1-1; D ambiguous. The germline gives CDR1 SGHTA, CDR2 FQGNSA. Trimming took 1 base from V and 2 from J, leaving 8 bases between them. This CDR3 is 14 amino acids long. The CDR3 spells CASSLEEVNTEAFF. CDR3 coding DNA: TGTGCCAGCAGCTTAGAGGAAGTTAACACTGAAGCTTTCTTT.

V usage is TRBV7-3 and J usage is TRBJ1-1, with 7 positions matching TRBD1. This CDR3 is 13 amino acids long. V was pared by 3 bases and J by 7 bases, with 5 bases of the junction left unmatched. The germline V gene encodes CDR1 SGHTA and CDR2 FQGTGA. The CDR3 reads CASSFNRGDEAFF. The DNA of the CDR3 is TGTGCCAGCAGCTTTAACAGGGGTGATGAAGCTTTCTTT. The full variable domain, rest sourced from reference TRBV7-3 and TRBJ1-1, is GAGVSQTPSNKVTEKGKYVELRCDPISGHTALYWYRQSLGQGPEFLIYFQGTGAADDSGLPNDRFFAVRPEGSVSTLKIQRTERGDSAVYLCASSFNRGDEAFFGQGTRLTVV.

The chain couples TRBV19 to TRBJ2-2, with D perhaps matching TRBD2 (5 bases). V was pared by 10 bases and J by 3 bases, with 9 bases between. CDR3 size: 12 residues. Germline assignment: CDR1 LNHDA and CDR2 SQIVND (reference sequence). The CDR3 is CATEGYTGELFF. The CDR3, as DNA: TGTGCCACCGAGGGATACACCGGGGAGCTGTTTTTT.

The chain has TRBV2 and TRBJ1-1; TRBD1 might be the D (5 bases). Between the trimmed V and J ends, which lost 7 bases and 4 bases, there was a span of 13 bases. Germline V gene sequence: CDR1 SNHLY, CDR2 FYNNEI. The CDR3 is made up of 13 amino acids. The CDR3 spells CASKTDPSTEAFF. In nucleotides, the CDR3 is TGTGCCAGCAAGACAGACCCGAGCACTGAAGCTTTCTTT. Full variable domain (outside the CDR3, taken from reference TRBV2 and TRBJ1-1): EPEVTQTPSHQVTQMGQEVILRCVPISNHLYFYWYRQILGQKVEFLVSFYNNEISEKSEIFDDQFSVERPDGSNFTLKIRSTKLEDSAMYFCASKTDPSTEAFFGQGTRLTVV.

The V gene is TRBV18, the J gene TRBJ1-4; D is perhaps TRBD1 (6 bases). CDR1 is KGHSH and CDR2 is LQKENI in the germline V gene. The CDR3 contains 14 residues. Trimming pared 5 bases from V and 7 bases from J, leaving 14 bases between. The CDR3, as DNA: TGTGCCAGCTCATCACAGGGAGTAAGTGAAAAACTGTTTTTT. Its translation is CASSSQGVSEKLFF.

In nucleotides, the CDR3 is TGTGCCAGCGGACACCGGGGGCGTGGGGAGCAGTACTTC. Its translation: CASGHRGRGEQYF. J is TRBJ2-7 and V is TRBV27, with D perhaps TRBD1 or TRBD2 (6 bases each). V was pared by 8 bases and J by 7 bases, with 18 bases between. The CDR3 has 13 residues. Germline assignment: CDR1 MNHEY and CDR2 SMNVEV (reference sequence).

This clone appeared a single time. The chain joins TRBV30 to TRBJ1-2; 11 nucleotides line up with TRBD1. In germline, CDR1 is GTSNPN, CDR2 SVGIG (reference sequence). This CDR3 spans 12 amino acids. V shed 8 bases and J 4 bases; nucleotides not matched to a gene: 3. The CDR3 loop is CAHGQGAYGYTF. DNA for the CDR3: TGTGCCCACGGACAGGGGGCCTATGGCTACACCTTC.

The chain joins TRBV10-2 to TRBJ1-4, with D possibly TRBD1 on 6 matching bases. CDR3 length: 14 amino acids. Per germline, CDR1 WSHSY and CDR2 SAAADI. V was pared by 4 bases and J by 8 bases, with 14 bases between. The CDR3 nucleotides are TGCGCCAGCAGTGGAACAGGGAACGACGAAAAACTGTTTTTT. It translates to CASSGTGNDEKLFF.

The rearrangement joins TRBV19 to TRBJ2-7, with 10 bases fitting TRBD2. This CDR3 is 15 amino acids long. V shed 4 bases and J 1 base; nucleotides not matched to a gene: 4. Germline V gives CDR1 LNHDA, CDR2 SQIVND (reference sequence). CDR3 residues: CASSTLAGESYEQYF. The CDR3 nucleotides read TGTGCCAGTAGTACCCTAGCGGGAGAGTCCTACGAGCAGTACTTC.

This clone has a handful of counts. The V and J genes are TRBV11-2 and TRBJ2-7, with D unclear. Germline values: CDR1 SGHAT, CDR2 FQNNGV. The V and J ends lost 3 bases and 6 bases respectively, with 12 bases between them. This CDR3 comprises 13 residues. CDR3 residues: CASSLESSGEQYF. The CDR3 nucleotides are TGTGCCAGCAGCTTGGAGAGCTCGGGCGAGCAGTACTTC.

CDR3 loop: CASSSGDSPLHF. DNA of the CDR3: TGTGCCAGCAGTTCAGGGGATTCACCCCTCCACTTT. This sequence joins TRBV27 and TRBJ1-6; D possibly corresponds to TRBD1 (6 bases). The CDR3 spans 12 residues. The V end lost 4 bases, the J end lost 8 bases, and 6 bases lay between the germline ends. Germline V CDR1 and CDR2: MNHEY, SMNVEV (reference sequence).

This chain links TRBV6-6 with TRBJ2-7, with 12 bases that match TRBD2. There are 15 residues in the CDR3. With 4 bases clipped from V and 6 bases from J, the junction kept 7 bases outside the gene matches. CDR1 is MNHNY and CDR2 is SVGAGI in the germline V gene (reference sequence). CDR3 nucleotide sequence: TGTGCCAGCAGTTCGCAGACTAGCGGGAGTCGCGAGCAGTACTTC. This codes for CASSSQTSGSREQYF.

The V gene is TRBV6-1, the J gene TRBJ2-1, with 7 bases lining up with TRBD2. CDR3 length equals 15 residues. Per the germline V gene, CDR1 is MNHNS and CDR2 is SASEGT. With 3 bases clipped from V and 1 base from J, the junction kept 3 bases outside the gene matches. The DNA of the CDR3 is TGTGCCAGCAGTGACGGGGGGAGGTCCTACAATGAGCAGTTCTTC. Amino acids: CASSDGGRSYNEQFF.

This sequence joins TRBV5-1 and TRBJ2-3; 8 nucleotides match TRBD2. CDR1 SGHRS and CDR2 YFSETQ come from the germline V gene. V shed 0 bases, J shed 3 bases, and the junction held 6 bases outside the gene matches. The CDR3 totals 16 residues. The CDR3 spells CASSLERGGRTDTQYF. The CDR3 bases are TGCGCCAGCAGCTTGGAACGGGGGGGCCGGACAGATACGCAGTATTTT.

Written as DNA, the CDR3 is TGTGCCAGCAGCTTAGCACTAGCGGGGTCTCAAGAGACCCAGTACTTC. Its translation: CASSLALAGSQETQYF. The V and J genes are TRBV7-8 and TRBJ2-5; 10 bases are a match to TRBD2. The CDR3 is made up of 16 amino acids. The germline V gene has CDR1 SGHVS and CDR2 FQNEAQ. V shed 0 bases, J shed 2 bases, and the junction held 3 bases outside the gene matches. Using reference TRBV7-8 and TRBJ2-5 for the parts outside the CDR3, the full variable domain is GAGVSQSPRYKVAKRGQDVALRCDPISGHVSLFWYQQALGQGPEFLTYFQNEAQLDKSGLPSDRFFAERPEGSVSTLKIQRTQQEDSAVYLCASSLALAGSQETQYFGPGTRLLVL.

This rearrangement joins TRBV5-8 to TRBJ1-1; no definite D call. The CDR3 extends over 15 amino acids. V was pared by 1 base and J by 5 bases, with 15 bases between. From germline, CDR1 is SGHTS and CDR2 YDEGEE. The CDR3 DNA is TGTGCCAGCAGCTTGAAGGGCGGGAGAGGGACTGAAGCTTTCTTT. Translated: CASSLKGGRGTEAFF.

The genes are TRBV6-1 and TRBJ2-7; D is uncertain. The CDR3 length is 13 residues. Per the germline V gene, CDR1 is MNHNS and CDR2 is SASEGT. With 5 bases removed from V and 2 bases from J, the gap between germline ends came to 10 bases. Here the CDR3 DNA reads TGTGCCAGCAGTCCAGAGGCAACCTACGAGCAGTACTTC. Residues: CASSPEATYEQYF.

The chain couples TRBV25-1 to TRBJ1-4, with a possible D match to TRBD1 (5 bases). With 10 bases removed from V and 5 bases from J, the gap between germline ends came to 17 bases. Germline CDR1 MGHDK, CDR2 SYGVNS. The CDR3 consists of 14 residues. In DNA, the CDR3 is TGTGCCACCTCTTTGGGGCAGAGGAATGAAAAACTGTTTTTT. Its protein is CATSLGQRNEKLFF.